This T cell receptor beta chain was sequenced in a study of blood T cell repertoires in COVID-19. Study background: The samples span acute and convalescent COVID-19 from the United States, Italy and Spain. The cDNA or gDNA used as material had been derived from T cells, B-cell-depleted T cells, or PBMCs.

Per the original data handling: Reference gene primer amplification gave nucleated cell count estimates. Clones were sequenced by immunoSEQ multiplex PCR, and TCRdb holds only the in-frame ones, with some missing. The DNA was the basis for D and trimming; V, J and clone size are from that table. This sample yields under 75,000 clones, of which 85% to 90% are seen a single time; about 18% belongs to the top ten. Germline CDR1 reads LNHDA; CDR2 reads SQIVND (reference sequence). The CDR3 has 15 amino acids. V was pared by 3 bases and J by 0 bases, with 3 bases of the junction left unmatched. This TCR came from a woman older than 75 with active COVID-19. Sequences were obtained from peripheral blood. The chain links TRBV19 to TRBJ2-3; 7 bases are shared with TRBD2. CDR3 in DNA: TGTGCCAGTAGTATCGGAGCGGGGAGCACAGATACGCAGTATTTT. The encoded protein is CASSIGAGSTDTQYF.